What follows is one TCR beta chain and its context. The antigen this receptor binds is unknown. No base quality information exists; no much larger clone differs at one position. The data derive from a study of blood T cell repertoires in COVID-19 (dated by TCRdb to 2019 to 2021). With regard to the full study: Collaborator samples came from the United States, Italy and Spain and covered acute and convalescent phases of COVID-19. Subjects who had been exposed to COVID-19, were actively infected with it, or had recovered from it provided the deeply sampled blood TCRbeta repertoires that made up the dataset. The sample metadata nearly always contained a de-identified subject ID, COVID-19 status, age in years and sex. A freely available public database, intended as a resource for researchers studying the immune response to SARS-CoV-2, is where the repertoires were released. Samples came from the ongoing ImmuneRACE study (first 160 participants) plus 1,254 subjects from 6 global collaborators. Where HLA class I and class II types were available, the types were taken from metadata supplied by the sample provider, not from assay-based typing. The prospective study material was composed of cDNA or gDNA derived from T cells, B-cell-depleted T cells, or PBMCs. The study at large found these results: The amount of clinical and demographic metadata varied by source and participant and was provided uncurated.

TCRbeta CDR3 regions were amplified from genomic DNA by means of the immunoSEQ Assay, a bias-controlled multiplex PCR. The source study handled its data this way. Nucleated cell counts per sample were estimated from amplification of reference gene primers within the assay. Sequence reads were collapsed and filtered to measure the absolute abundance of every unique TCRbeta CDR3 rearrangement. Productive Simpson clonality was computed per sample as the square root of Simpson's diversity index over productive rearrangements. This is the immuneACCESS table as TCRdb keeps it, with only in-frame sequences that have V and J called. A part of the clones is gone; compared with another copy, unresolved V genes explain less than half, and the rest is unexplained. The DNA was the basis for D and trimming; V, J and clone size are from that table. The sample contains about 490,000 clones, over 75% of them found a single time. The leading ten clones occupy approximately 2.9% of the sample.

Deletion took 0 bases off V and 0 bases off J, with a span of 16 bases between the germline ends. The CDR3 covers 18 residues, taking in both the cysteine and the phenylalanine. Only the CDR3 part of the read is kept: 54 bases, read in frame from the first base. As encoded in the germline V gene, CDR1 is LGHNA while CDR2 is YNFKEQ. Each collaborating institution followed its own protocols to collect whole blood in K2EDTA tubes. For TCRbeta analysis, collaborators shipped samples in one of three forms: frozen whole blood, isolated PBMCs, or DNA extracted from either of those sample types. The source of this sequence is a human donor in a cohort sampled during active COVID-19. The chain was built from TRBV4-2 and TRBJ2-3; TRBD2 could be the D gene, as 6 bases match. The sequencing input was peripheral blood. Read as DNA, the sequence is TGTGCCAGCAGCCAAGATCACGAGCGGGCCACTAGCACAGATACGCAGTATTTT. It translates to CASSQDHERATSTDTQYF.